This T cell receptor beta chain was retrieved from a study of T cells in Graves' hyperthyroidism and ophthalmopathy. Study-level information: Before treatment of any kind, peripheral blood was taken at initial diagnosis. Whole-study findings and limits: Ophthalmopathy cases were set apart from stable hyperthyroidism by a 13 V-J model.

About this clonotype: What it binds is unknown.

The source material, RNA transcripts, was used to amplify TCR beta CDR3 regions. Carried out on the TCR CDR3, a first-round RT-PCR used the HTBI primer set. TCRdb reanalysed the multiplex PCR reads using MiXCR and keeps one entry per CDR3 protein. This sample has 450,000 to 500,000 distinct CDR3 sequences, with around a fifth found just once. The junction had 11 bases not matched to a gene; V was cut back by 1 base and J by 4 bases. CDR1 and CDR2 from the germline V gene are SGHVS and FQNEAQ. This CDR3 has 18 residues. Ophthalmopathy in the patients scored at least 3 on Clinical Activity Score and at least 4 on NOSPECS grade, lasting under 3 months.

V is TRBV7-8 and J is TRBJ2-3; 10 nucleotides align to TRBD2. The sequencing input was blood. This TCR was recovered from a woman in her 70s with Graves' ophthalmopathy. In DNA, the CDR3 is TGTGCCAGCAGCTTAGTATCCGGGTTACTAGCGGGATCAGATACGCAGTATTTT. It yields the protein CASSLVSGLLAGSDTQYF. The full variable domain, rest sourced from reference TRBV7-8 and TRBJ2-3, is GAGVSQSPRYKVAKRGQDVALRCDPISGHVSLFWYQQALGQGPEFLTYFQNEAQLDKSGLPSDRFFAERPEGSVSTLKIQRTQQEDSAVYLCASSLVSGLLAGSDTQYFGPGTRLTVL.